The clone carrying this TCR beta chain has a single count. Germline V gene sequence: CDR1 SGHAT, CDR2 FQNNGV. V lost 5 bases and J 0 bases, leaving 12 bases between the germline ends. The CDR3 is 15 residues long. This table comes from immunoSEQ multiplex PCR, and its TCRdb copy is limited to in-frame clones, with some not included. This table has around 86,000 clones, more than 80% appearing once. The data originate from a study of blood T cell repertoires in COVID-19. The sequenced sample was peripheral blood. The chain recombines TRBV11-2 with TRBJ2-3; D might be TRBD2 (7 bases). This clonotype originated in a human donor in a cohort sampled during active COVID-19. In DNA, the CDR3 is TGTGCCAGCAGCCTTAGGGGGGGGAGCACAGATACGCAGTATTTT. It encodes CASSLRGGSTDTQYF.